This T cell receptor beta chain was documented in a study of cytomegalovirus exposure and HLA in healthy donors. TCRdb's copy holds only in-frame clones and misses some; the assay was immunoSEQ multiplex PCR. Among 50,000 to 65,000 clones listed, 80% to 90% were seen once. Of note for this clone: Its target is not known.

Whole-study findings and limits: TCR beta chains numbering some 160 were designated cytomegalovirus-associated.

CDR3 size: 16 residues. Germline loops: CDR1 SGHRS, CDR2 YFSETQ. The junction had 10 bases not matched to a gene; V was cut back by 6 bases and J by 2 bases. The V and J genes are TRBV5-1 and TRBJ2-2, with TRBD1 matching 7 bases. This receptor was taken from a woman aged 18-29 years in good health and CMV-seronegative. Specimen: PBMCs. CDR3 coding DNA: TGCGCCAGCACCCATCCGGGACAGCCCAACACCGGGGAGCTGTTTTTT. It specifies CASTHPGQPNTGELFF.